A single sample gave rise to the 13 T cell receptor beta chains below, sequenced in a study of T cell responses to AZD1222 COVID-19 vaccine. The protocol was immunoSEQ multiplex PCR, while the TCRdb copy is restricted to in-frame clones and leaves out a portion. The profile covers 150,000 to 200,000 clones, with roughly nine tenths appearing a single time and less than 2% taken by the ten largest. Sequenced here: peripheral blood, sampled 28 days after the second AZD1222 dose. Receptors originate from an adult who received the AZD1222 COVID-19 vaccine.

This clone was observed a handful of times. The CDR3 protein is CASSVGSGTQYF. For the CDR3, the DNA is TGTGCCAGCAGTGTGGGGTCTGGTACGCAGTATTTT. The genes are TRBV2 and TRBJ2-3; no clear D gene. The V end was cut by 4 bases, the J end by 8 bases, with 10 bases between. The germline gives CDR1 SNHLY, CDR2 FYNNEI. The CDR3 covers 12 residues.

This sequence joins TRBV27 and TRBJ1-5; D is unresolved. The CDR3 extends over 17 amino acids. Germline V lookup: CDR1 MNHEY, CDR2 SMNVEV (reference sequence). With 4 bases removed from V and 3 bases from J, the gap between germline ends came to 19 bases. The CDR3 sequence is CASSSFGGLGNNQPQHF. Written as DNA, the CDR3 is TGTGCCAGCAGTTCATTCGGAGGGCTGGGGAACAATCAGCCCCAGCATTTT.

This clone was found once. This CDR3 reads CASSQGWTSRAEETQYF. The CDR3 nucleotides are TGTGCCAGCAGCCAAGGGTGGACTAGTCGAGCGGAAGAGACCCAGTACTTC. The chain employs TRBV3-1 (or the pseudogene TRBV3-2) and TRBJ2-5, with 7 nucleotides matching TRBD2. The CDR3 runs to 17 residues. Germline assignment: CDR1 LGHDT and CDR2 YNNKEL (reference sequence). V lost 1 base to trimming and J lost 3 bases; unmatched junction nucleotides: 11.

The chain has TRBV18 and TRBJ1-1, with 8 nucleotides matching TRBD1. After removal of 4 bases from V and 1 base from J, the junction contained 2 bases not matched to a gene. Germline CDR1 is KGHSH and CDR2 is LQKENI. The CDR3 contains 14 residues. The CDR3 DNA reads as TGTGCCAGCTCACTCGGACAGGGGAACACTGAAGCTTTCTTT. Amino acids: CASSLGQGNTEAFF. Full variable domain (rest looked up from reference TRBV18 and TRBJ1-1): NAGVMQNPRHLVRRRGQEARLRCSPMKGHSHVYWYRQLPEEGLKFMVYLQKENIIDESGMPKERFSAEFPKEGPSILRIQQVVRGDSAAYFCASSLGQGNTEAFFGQGTRLTVV.

This chain connects TRBV7-2 to TRBJ2-1; 8 positions agree with TRBD1. The CDR3 is 16 amino acids. V lost 5 bases to trimming and J lost 3 bases; unmatched junction nucleotides: 9. CDR1 is SGHTA and CDR2 is FQGNSA in the germline V gene. The CDR3 region has the DNA TGTGCCAGCAGCCGCAACCCAGGGGGCGGCTACAATGAGCAGTTCTTC. Translated: CASSRNPGGGYNEQFF.

The chain employs TRBV29-1 and TRBJ1-2, with a weak D call TRBD1 (6 bases). Germline-derived CDR1 and CDR2 are SQVTM and ANQGSEA. V lost 8 bases to trimming and J lost 2 bases, with 15 bases between them. The CDR3 has 13 amino acids. CDR3 in DNA: TGCAGCACAAGAGGGCAGGGGAACTATGGCTACACCTTC. It specifies CSTRGQGNYGYTF. Drawing the rest from reference TRBV29-1 and TRBJ1-2, the complete variable domain is SAVISQKPSRDICQRGTSLTIQCQVDSQVTMMFWYRQQPGQSLTLIATANQGSEATYESGFVIDKFPISRPNLTFSTLTVSNMSPEDSSIYLCSTRGQGNYGYTFGSGTRLTVV.

The J gene is TRBJ2-3, the V gene TRBV7-2, with D possibly TRBD1 on 6 matching bases. This CDR3 contains 16 residues. V dropped 5 bases and J dropped 6 bases, with 21 bases sitting between them. Germline V gives CDR1 SGHTA, CDR2 FQGNSA. CDR3: CASSQGNRGLRDTQYF. CDR3 nucleotides: TGTGCCAGCAGCCAGGGGAATAGGGGCCTCCGGGATACGCAGTATTTT.

The chain carries TRBV10-2 and TRBJ1-2; D gene unclear. Looked up from germline, CDR1 is WSHSY and CDR2 is SAAADI. Trimming removed 8 bases at V and 5 bases at J, with 12 bases between. The CDR3 is 12 residues long. CDR3 residues: CASSTTEYGYTF. The CDR3, as DNA: TGCGCCAGCTCGACGACGGAATATGGCTACACCTTC.

This chain connects TRBV19 to TRBJ1-4; possibly TRBD1 for D (6 bases). Looked up from germline, CDR1 is LNHDA and CDR2 is SQIVND (reference sequence). The V gene lost 5 bases and the J gene lost 0 bases, with 13 bases spanning the gap. This CDR3 has 16 amino acids. The CDR3, as DNA: TGTGCCAGTAGTTGGGGGCTAACCTCAACTAATGAAAAACTGTTTTTT. This sequence encodes CASSWGLTSTNEKLFF.

This clone was recorded once. This chain joins TRBV19 and TRBJ2-7, with TRBD1 as a possible D gene (6 bases). Trimming cost V 2 bases and J 5 bases, with 13 bases left between them. The CDR3 sequence is 14 residues long. Germline V CDR1 and CDR2: LNHDA, SQIVND (reference sequence). The DNA of the CDR3 is TGTGCCAGTAGTATATGGGGACAATTCGACGAGCAGTACTTC. This translates into CASSIWGQFDEQYF.

This rearrangement joins TRBV9 to TRBJ1-6; 8 bases agree with TRBD1. The CDR3 extends over 14 amino acids. Germline assignment: CDR1 SGDLS and CDR2 YYNGEE. V lost 4 bases, J lost 9 bases, and 6 bases stayed unmatched. CDR3 region: CASSHGQGGSPLHF. CDR3 sequence (DNA): TGTGCCAGCAGCCACGGACAGGGTGGTTCACCCCTCCACTTT.

The chain recombines TRBV4-1 with TRBJ2-2, with 8 bases aligning to TRBD1. Unmatched junction bases numbered 8, after V lost 4 bases and J lost 4 bases. Per the germline V gene, CDR1 is MGHRA and CDR2 is YSYEKL. The CDR3 has 16 amino acids. The CDR3 here is CASSPGQGSGTGELFF. CDR3 nucleotide sequence: TGCGCCAGCAGCCCCGGACAGGGATCGGGCACCGGGGAGCTGTTTTTT.

V gene TRBV30 combines with J gene TRBJ2-1; 8 bases align to TRBD2. This CDR3 comprises 16 residues. The ends lost 0 bases at V and 8 bases at J; junction bases unmatched: 12. Germline CDR1 reads GTSNPN; CDR2 reads SVGIG (reference sequence). The CDR3 region is CAWSVRVAGFGDEQFF. CDR3 DNA sequence: TGTGCCTGGAGTGTACGAGTAGCGGGGTTTGGCGATGAGCAGTTCTTC.